This T cell receptor beta chain stems from a study of early T cells in non-severe SARS-CoV-2 infection. As part of library construction, unique molecular identifiers were attached to individual cDNA molecules. TCRdb itself ran the 5' RACE reads through MiXCR, one entry per CDR3 protein. Among around 71,000 distinct CDR3 sequences listed, around 13% were seen once. Per the germline V gene, CDR1 is SEHNR and CDR2 is FQNEAQ (reference sequence). CDR3 length equals 13 residues. Trimming took 7 bases from V and 9 from J; bases not matched to a gene: 9. The sequences come from whole blood, collected at baseline. The TCR originated in an adult who was a healthcare worker with PCR-confirmed SARS-CoV-2 infection or an uninfected control (not recorded which). The chain combines TRBV7-9 with TRBJ2-4, with 7 bases that match TRBD1. The CDR3 spells CASTPRDRGIQYF. CDR3 DNA: TGTGCCAGCACCCCCCGGGACAGAGGCATTCAGTACTTC.